This T cell receptor beta chain was found in a study of blood T cell repertoires in COVID-19. On the study more broadly: PBMCs, B-cell-depleted T cells, or T cells provided the cDNA or gDNA that made up the material.

The protocol was immunoSEQ multiplex PCR, while the TCRdb copy is restricted to in-frame clones and leaves out a portion. The sample consists of tens of thousands of clones, 80% to 90% of them appearing once. The ends lost 6 bases at V and 1 base at J; junction bases unmatched: 7. This CDR3 contains 17 residues. Per the germline V gene, CDR1 is LGHDT and CDR2 is YNNKEL (reference sequence). Sequencing was carried out using peripheral blood. The chain combines TRBV3-1 (or the pseudogene TRBV3-2) with TRBJ2-2, with TRBD2 matching 11 bases. The TCR originated in a human donor in a cohort sampled during active COVID-19. CDR3 protein: CASSYRLAGLNTGELFF. As DNA, the CDR3 is TGTGCCAGCAGTTACCGACTAGCGGGGTTGAACACCGGGGAGCTGTTTTTT.